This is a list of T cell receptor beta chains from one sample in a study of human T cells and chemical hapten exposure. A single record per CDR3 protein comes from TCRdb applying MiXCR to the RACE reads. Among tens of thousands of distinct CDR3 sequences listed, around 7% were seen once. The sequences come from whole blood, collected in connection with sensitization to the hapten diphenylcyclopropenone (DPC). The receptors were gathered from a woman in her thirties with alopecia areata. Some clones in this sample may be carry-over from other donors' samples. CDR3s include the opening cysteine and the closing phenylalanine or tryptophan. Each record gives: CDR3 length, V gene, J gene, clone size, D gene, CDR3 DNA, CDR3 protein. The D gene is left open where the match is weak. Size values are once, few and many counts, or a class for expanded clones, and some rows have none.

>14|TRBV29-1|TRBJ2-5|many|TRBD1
TGCAGCGTTGGACACCCCGGGACAGAAGAGACCCAGTACTTC
CSVGHPGTEETQYF
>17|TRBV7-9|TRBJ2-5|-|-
TGTGCCAGCAGCTTAGACGTCGGGACGCATTCTCAAGAGACCCAGTACTTC
CASSLDVGTHSQETQYF
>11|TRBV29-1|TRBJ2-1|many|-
TGCAGCGTTCTACACAATAATGAGCAGTTCTTC
CSVLHNNEQFF
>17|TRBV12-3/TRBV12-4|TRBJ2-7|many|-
TGTGCCAGCAGTTTAGTGTCCACAGGTCCTCCTCCATACGAGCAGTACTTC
CASSLVSTGPPPYEQYF
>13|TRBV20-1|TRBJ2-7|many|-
TGCAGTGCTAGACATCAAATAACCTACGAGCAGTACTTC
CSARHQITYEQYF
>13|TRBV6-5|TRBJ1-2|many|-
TGTGCCAGCAGTCGTTTTCGAAACTATGGCTACACCTTC
CASSRFRNYGYTF
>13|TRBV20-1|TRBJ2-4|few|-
TGCAGTGCTAGAGGGTCCCAGGGGGGGCTTCAGTACTTC
CSARGSQGGLQYF
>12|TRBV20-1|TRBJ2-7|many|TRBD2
TGCAGTGCTTCCAGCGGGGGATACGAGCAGTACTTC
CSASSGGYEQYF
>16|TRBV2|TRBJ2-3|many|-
TGTGCCAGCAGACAACCCGGGGGTTTTGGCACAGATACGCAGTATTTT
CASRQPGGFGTDTQYF
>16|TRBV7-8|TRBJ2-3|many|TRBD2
TGTGCCAGCAGCCCGGGGACTAGCGGGGGATCAGATACGCAGTATTTT
CASSPGTSGGSDTQYF
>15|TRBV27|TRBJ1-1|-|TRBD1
TGTGCCAGCTGGAAATACCGGGACAGGGGGACTGAAGCTTTCTTT
CASWKYRDRGTEAFF
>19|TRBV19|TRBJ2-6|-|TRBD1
TGTGCCAGTAGTTTACGCACCGGGACAGGGGGCTCTGGGGCCAACGTCCTGACTTTC
CASSLRTGTGGSGANVLTF
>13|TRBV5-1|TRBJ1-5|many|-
TGCGCCAGCAGAGAGAGAATAGATCAGCCCCAGCATTTT
CASRERIDQPQHF
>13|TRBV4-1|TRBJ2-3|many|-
TGCGCCAGCAGCCAGCTTGGCACAGATACGCAGTATTTT
CASSQLGTDTQYF
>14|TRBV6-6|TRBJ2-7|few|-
TGTGCCAGCAGCCTCCGTGGGGTTACCTACGAGCAGTACTTC
CASSLRGVTYEQYF
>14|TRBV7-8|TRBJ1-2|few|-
TGTGCCAGCAGCCGTGGACACTTCAACTATGGCTACACCTTC
CASSRGHFNYGYTF
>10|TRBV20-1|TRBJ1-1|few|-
TGCAGTTTACAGAACACTGAAGCTTTCTTT
CSLQNTEAFF
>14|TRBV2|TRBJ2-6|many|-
TGTGCCAGCAGTCTCGACAGGCGGGCCAACGTCCTGACTTTC
CASSLDRRANVLTF
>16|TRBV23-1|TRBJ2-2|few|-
TGCGCCAGCAGAACCCCCCCCAGGGTCAGGACCGGGGAGCTGTTTTTT
CASRTPPRVRTGELFF
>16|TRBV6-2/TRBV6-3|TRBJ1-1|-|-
TGTGCCAGCAGTTATTTTCGCACCGCGGGGAACACTGAAGCTTTCTTT
CASSYFRTAGNTEAFF
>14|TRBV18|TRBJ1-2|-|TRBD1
TGTGCCAGCTCATCCCGGGACAGGGGAGCTGGCTACACCTTC
CASSSRDRGAGYTF
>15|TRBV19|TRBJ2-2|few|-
TGTGCCAGTAGCCAGGGGAATTGGGGCACCGGGGAGCTGTTTTTT
CASSQGNWGTGELFF
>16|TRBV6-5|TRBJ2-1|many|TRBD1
TGTGCCAGCAGCGAAACCGGGACAGGAGACTACAATGAGCAGTTCTTC
CASSETGTGDYNEQFF
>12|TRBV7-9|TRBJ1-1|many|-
TGTGCCAGCAGCTTTGGACAGAGTGAAGCTTTCTTT
CASSFGQSEAFF
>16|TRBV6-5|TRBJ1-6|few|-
TGTGCCAGCAGTCCGAGCCGTGGACGGGTAAATTCACCCCTCCACTTT
CASSPSRGRVNSPLHF
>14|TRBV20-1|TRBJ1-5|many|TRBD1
TGCAGTGCTCAGGCCCCAGGGGGCTATCAGCCCCAGCATTTT
CSAQAPGGYQPQHF
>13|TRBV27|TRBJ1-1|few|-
TGTGCCAGCAGTGGACGGATAAACACTGAAGCTTTCTTT
CASSGRINTEAFF
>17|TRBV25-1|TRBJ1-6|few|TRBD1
TGTGCCAGCAGTCCTTACGCCATGGACAGGGTGGGTTCACCCCTCCACTTT
CASSPYAMDRVGSPLHF
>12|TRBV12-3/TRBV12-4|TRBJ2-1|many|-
TGTGCCAGCAGTTTAGTCTCCAATGAGCAGTTCTTC
CASSLVSNEQFF
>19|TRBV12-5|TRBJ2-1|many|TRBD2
TGTGCTAGTGGTTCGCCCCCGACTAGCGGGGGGCCTTCCTACAATGAGCAGTTCTTC
CASGSPPTSGGPSYNEQFF
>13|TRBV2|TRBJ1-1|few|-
TGTGCCAGCAGTCTGGGGATAGGCGCTGAAGCTTTCTTT
CASSLGIGAEAFF
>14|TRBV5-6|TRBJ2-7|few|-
TGTGCCAGCAGCTTGGACACGCGATCTGGGGAGCAGTACTTC
CASSLDTRSGEQYF
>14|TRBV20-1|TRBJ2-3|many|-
TGCAGTGCTCTTCCGACAGGAGTCACAGATACGCAGTATTTT
CSALPTGVTDTQYF
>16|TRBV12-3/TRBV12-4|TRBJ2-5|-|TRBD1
TGTGCCAGCAGTTCCCACCGGGACAGGGGAAAAGAGACCCAGTACTTC
CASSSHRDRGKETQYF
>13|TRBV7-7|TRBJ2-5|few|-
TGTGCCAGCAGCGTTAGCGGCCAAGAGACCCAGTACTTC
CASSVSGQETQYF
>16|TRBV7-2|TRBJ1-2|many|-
TGTGCCAGCAGTCCCATCAATGATGCAACCCGGTATGGCTACACCTTC
CASSPINDATRYGYTF
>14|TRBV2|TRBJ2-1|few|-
TGTGCCAGCAGTGTTTATCTCAGGGAGGACCAGCAGTTCTTC
CASSVYLREDQQFF
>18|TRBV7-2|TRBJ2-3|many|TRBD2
TGTGCCAGCAGCTTAGCGGGGATTAGCGGGGGGCCTTTAAATACGCAGTATTTT
CASSLAGISGGPLNTQYF
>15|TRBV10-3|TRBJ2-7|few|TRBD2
TGTGCCATCAGTGTGACTAGCGAGGTTTATTTACGGCAGTACTTC
CAISVTSEVYLRQYF
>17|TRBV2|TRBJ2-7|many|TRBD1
TGTGCCAGCAGTGTCCCCCACGGACAGGTCGGGTCCTACGAGCAGTACTTC
CASSVPHGQVGSYEQYF
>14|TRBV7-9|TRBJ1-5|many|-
TGTACCAGCAGCATACGAGGTCGGGGAGGGACCCAGCATTTT
CTSSIRGRGGTQHF
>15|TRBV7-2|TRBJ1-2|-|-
TGTGCCAGCAGCTTATTCGTGGCTCCGGAGGGTGGCTACACCTTC
CASSLFVAPEGGYTF
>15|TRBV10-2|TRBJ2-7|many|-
TGCGCCAGCAGAAGAGAGGGATCGGTTGCCTACGAGCAGTACTTC
CASRREGSVAYEQYF
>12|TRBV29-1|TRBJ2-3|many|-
TGCAGCGGAGTGGGCCCCACAGATACGCAGTATTTT
CSGVGPTDTQYF
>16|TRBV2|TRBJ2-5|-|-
TGTGCCAGCGGTGAAGCGATCGGACAGCTTCAAGAGACCCAGTACTTC
CASGEAIGQLQETQYF
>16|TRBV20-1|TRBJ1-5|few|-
TGCAGTGTGGAGACGGGGGGGACTTATAGCAATCAGCCCCAGCATTTT
CSVETGGTYSNQPQHF
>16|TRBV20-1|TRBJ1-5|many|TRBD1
TGCAGTGCTAGAGTAATTGACAGGGGGCAATATCAGCCCCAGCATTTT
CSARVIDRGQYQPQHF
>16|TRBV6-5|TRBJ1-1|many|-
TGTGCCAGCAGTTACGGAGCAGGGTCGCGGGGCACTGAAGCTTTCTTT
CASSYGAGSRGTEAFF
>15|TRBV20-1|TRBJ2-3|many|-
TGCAGTGCTATCGGCAGGGGACCGGGATCAGATACGCAGTATTTT
CSAIGRGPGSDTQYF
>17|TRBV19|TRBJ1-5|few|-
TGTGCCAGTAGTCAGGGGTATTTGGGTTATAGCAATCAGCCCCAGCATTTT
CASSQGYLGYSNQPQHF
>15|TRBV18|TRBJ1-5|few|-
TGTGCCAGCTCACCACCTGGCCAGGCTAATCAGCCCCAGCATTTT
CASSPPGQANQPQHF
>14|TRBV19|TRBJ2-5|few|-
TGTGCCAGTAGTATCTATCATTACCAAGAGACCCAGTACTTC
CASSIYHYQETQYF
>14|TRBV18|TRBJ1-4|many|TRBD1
TGTGCCAGCTCACCACCGGGACAGGTTGAAAAACTGTTTTTT
CASSPPGQVEKLFF
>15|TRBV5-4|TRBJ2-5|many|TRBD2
TGTGCCAGCAGCCGGGGGGAGCGGGGGTTGGAGACCCAGTACTTC
CASSRGERGLETQYF
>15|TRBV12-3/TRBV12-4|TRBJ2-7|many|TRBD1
TGTGCCAGCAGTTTAAGGGGACAGGGGGACTACGAGCAGTACTTC
CASSLRGQGDYEQYF
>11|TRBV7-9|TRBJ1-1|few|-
TGTGCCAGCAGCGATGGTGGAGCTGCTTTCTTT
CASSDGGAAFF
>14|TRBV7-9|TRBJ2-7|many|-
TGTGCCAGCAGCTTTACCCTAGACAGCGTTGAGCAGTACTTC
CASSFTLDSVEQYF